Following are 13 T cell receptor beta chains from one sample sequenced in a study of radiation and T cells in renal cell carcinoma. Here immunoSEQ multiplex PCR was the method, and the copy in TCRdb shows in-frame clones only, minus some. This sample carries 94,000 or so clones, 82% of them seen once, and the ten largest clones take less than 7%. Time point defined: baseline pretreatment blood. Treatment in this sample: 15 Gy SBRT to primary tumor, nephrectomy 4 weeks later. The specimen was blood, collected from a patient whose treatment included radiotherapy and nephrectomy. The receptors were gathered from a man aged 55-75 years with renal cell carcinoma.

The V and J genes are TRBV5-4 and TRBJ2-2; 7 bases map to TRBD2. The CDR3 is 15 amino acids. With V trimmed by 0 bases and J by 4 bases, 3 bases remained unmatched. The germline V gene has CDR1 SGHNT and CDR2 YYREEE (reference sequence). The CDR3 DNA is TGTGCCAGCAGCTTGGCGGGCGGGAGCACCGGGGAGCTGTTTTTT. Translating it yields CASSLAGGSTGELFF.

V usage is TRBV27 and J usage is TRBJ1-5, with TRBD1 matching over 7 bases. Germline loops: CDR1 MNHEY, CDR2 SMNVEV (reference sequence). Trimming cost V 4 bases and J 7 bases; bases outside gene matches: 7. This CDR3 region has 14 residues. Here the CDR3 DNA reads TGTGCCAGCAGTTCGGACAGGAGCGGGCAGCCCCAGCATTTT. Encoded protein: CASSSDRSGQPQHF.

The chain has TRBV27 and TRBJ1-5, with D maybe TRBD1 (6 bases). The CDR3 length is 15 residues. Trimming left V 2 bases short and J 6 bases short, with 14 bases between. CDR1 is MNHEY and CDR2 is SMNVEV in the germline V gene (reference sequence). The DNA for the CDR3 is TGTGCCAGCAGTTTAGGGGGCCGTATGGGTCAGCCCCAGCATTTT. Translated, it gives CASSLGGRMGQPQHF.

This clone was counted between two and nine times. The V gene is TRBV5-1, the J gene TRBJ2-3; possible D gene TRBD1, 6 bases. From germline, CDR1 is SGHRS and CDR2 YFSETQ. Trimming took 5 bases from V and 0 from J, leaving 13 bases between them. CDR3 length: 15 residues. CDR3 sequence: CASSSTGHSTDTQYF. CDR3 in DNA: TGCGCCAGCAGTTCAACAGGGCATAGCACAGATACGCAGTATTTT.

The chain is built from TRBV5-5 and TRBJ2-7, with D possibly matching TRBD2 (6 bases). Germline V gene data show CDR1 as SGHKS and CDR2 as YYEKEE (reference sequence). V lost 5 bases to trimming and J lost 5 bases, with 20 bases between them. The CDR3 runs 15 residues. The CDR3 DNA is TGTGCCAGCAGGACTAGTTTAGCCAGGGTGGACGAGCAGTACTTC. It yields the protein CASRTSLARVDEQYF.

A few counts support this clone. The J gene is TRBJ1-5, the V gene TRBV27; the D is unclear. The CDR3 extends over 12 amino acids. Trimming pared 5 bases from V and 5 bases from J, leaving 7 bases between. CDR1 is MNHEY, CDR2 SMNVEV, per germline (reference sequence). The CDR3 sequence is CASSHFDQPQHF. The CDR3 bases are TGTGCCAGCAGTCATTTTGATCAGCCCCAGCATTTT.

This clone was seen only a few times. V usage is TRBV9 and J usage is TRBJ1-1; D not certain. The V gene's germline CDR1 is SGDLS and CDR2 YYNGEE. CDR3 length: 15 amino acids. V shed 4 bases and J shed 4 bases, with 17 bases lying between them. The CDR3 here is CASSPVLVGGTEAFF. The CDR3 coding sequence is TGTGCCAGCAGCCCTGTTCTTGTTGGAGGCACTGAAGCTTTCTTT.

The chain joins TRBV7-9 to TRBJ2-1; 7 bases agree with TRBD2. Germline lookup yields CDR1 SEHNR and CDR2 FQNEAQ (reference sequence). V lost 1 base, J lost 5 bases, and 5 bases stayed unmatched. The CDR3 length is 15 residues. The CDR3 nucleotides are TGTGCCAGCAGCTTAGAAACTAGCGTAAACAATGAGCAGTTCTTC. Translating it yields CASSLETSVNNEQFF.

This clone was seen a handful of times. The chain couples TRBV5-4 to TRBJ2-5, with 9 bases aligning to TRBD2. Germline trimming cut 4 bases from V and 4 bases from J; bases unmatched to any gene: 11. Germline CDR1 SGHNT, CDR2 YYREEE (reference sequence). CDR3 size: 16 residues. The CDR3 region has the DNA TGTGCCAGCAGCCCTCCTCGGGCTAGCGGGGTAGAGACCCAGTACTTC. Translated: CASSPPRASGVETQYF.

The rearrangement joins TRBV9 to TRBJ2-3; the D is unclear. Germline CDR1 and CDR2: SGDLS and YYNGEE. V was shortened by 0 bases and J by 1 base, with 15 bases between the two germline ends. The CDR3 is made up of 17 amino acids. The CDR3 loop reads CASSVAIMRSGTDTQYF. In DNA form, the CDR3 reads TGTGCCAGCAGCGTAGCTATTATGAGGTCGGGCACAGATACGCAGTATTTT.

This clone appeared once. V is TRBV5-1 and J is TRBJ1-4, with D perhaps matching TRBD1 (6 bases). Trimming removed 3 bases at V and 6 bases at J, with 12 bases between. Germline V lookup: CDR1 SGHRS, CDR2 YFSETQ. The CDR3 contains 14 residues. The CDR3 bases are TGCGCCAGCAGCTCAGGGGCCAAGGATGAAAAACTGTTTTTT. Translation gives CASSSGAKDEKLFF.

V usage is TRBV27 and J usage is TRBJ2-2, with D tentatively TRBD2 (6 bases). V was shortened by 1 base and J by 6 bases, with 15 bases between the two germline ends. Germline CDR1 reads MNHEY; CDR2 reads SMNVEV (reference sequence). This CDR3 has 16 residues. The DNA for the CDR3 is TGTGCCAGCAGTTTATATGGGGGGAATTCTCCCGGGGAGCTGTTTTTT. This sequence encodes CASSLYGGNSPGELFF.

The chain is built from TRBV6-5 and TRBJ2-1; the D gene could be TRBD1 or TRBD2 (5 bases each). CDR3 length: 12 amino acids. The ends were cut back, 7 bases at V and 10 bases at J, with 14 bases in the middle. The germline gives CDR1 MNHEY, CDR2 SVGAGI. CDR3 coding DNA: TGTGCCAGCACTATGGGGCCGGGAGAGCAGTTCTTC. Amino acid sequence: CASTMGPGEQFF.